This T cell receptor beta chain was captured in a study of CD8+ T cells in alopecia areata. The authors extracted RNA and reverse transcribed it into cDNA as the sequencing template. TCRdb's copy holds only in-frame clones and misses some; the assay was immunoSEQ multiplex PCR. The table includes around 97,000 clones, approximately 58% detected once. Broader study findings: Clonality was higher in lesional than normal scalp, especially in alopecia totalis/universalis.

Sorted populations comprised CD4+ and CD8+ T cells obtained from PBMCs. The sample holds a few counts of this clone. Its antigen is still unknown. This sequence was found in a human donor in good health. The sample comprised CD4+ T cells sorted from blood.

CDR3 sequence (DNA): TGTGCCTGGAAGAATGGGAACTCTGGAAACACCATATATTTT. It is translated as CAWKNGNSGNTIYF. The J gene is TRBJ1-3, the V gene TRBV30; D gene ambiguous. Germline V gives CDR1 GTSNPN, CDR2 SVGIG (reference sequence). The ends were cut back, 4 bases at V and 0 bases at J, with 10 bases in the middle. This CDR3 is built from 14 residues.